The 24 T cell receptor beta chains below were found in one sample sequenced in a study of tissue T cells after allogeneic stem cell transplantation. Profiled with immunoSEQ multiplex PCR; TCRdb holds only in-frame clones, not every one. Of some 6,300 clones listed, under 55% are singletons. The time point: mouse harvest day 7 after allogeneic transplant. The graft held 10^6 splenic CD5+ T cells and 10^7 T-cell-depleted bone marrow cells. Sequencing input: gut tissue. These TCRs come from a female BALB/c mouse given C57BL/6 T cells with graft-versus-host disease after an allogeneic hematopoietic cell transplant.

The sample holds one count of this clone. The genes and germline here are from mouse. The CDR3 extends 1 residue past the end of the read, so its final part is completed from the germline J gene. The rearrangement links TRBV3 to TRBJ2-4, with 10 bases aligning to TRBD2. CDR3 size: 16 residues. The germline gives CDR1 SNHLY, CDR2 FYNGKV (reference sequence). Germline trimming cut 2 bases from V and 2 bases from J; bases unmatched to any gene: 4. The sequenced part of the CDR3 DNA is TGTGCCAGCAGCTTAACCTGGGGGGGCCCTCAAAACACCTTGTAC. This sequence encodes CASSLTWGGPQNTLY. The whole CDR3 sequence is CASSLTWGGPQNTLYF.

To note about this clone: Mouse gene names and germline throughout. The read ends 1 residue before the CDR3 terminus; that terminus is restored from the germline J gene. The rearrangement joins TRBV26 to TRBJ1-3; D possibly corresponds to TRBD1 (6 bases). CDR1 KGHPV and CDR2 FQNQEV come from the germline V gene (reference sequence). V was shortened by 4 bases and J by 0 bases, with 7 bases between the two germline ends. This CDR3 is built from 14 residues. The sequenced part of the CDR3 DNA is TGTGCCAGCAGTCGGGACAATTCTGGAAATACGCTCTAT. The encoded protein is CASSRDNSGNTLY. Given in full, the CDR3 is CASSRDNSGNTLYF.

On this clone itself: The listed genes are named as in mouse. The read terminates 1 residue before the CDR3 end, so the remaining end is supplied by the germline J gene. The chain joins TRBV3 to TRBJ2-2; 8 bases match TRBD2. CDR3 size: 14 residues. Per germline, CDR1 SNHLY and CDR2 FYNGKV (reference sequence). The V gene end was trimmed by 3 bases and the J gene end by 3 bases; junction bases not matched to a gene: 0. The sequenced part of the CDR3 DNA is TGTGCCAGCAGCTTCTGGGGGGACACCGGGCAGCTCTAC. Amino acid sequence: CASSFWGDTGQLY. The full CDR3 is CASSFWGDTGQLYF.

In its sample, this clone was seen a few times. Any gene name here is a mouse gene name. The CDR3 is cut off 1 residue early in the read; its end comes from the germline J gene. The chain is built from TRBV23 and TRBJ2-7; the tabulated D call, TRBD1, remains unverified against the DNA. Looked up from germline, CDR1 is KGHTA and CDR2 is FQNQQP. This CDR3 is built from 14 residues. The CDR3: CSSSGGQGAHEQYF. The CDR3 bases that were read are TGCTCCAGCAGTGGGGGACAGGGGGCGCATGAACAGTAC.

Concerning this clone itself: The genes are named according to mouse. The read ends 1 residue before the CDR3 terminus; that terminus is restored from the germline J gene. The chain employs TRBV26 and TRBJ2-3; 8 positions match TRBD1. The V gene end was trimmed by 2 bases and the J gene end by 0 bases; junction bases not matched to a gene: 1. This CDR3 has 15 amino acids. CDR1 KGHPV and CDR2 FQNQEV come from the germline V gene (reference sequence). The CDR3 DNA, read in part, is TGTGCCAGCAGTCTGGGACAGGGTAGTGCAGAAACGCTGTAT. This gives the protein CASSLGQGSAETLY. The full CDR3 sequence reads CASSLGQGSAETLYF.

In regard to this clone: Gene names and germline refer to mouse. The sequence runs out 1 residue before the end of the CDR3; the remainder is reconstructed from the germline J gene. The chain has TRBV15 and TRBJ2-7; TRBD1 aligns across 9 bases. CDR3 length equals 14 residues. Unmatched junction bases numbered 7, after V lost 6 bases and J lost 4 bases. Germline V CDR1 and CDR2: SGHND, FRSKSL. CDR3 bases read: TGTGCCAGCAGATCCGGGACAGGGACTTATGAACAGTAC. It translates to CASRSGTGTYEQY. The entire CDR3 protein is CASRSGTGTYEQYF.

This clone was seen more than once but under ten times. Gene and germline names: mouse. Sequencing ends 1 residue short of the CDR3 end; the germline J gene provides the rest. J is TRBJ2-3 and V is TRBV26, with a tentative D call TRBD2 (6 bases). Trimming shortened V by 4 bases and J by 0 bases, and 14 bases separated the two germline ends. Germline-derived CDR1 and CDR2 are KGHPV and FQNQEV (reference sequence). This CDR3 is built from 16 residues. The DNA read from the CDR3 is TGTGCCAGCAGTCCATGGGGGTCCTCTAGTGCAGAAACGCTGTAT. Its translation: CASSPWGSSSAETLY. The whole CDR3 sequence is CASSPWGSSSAETLYF.

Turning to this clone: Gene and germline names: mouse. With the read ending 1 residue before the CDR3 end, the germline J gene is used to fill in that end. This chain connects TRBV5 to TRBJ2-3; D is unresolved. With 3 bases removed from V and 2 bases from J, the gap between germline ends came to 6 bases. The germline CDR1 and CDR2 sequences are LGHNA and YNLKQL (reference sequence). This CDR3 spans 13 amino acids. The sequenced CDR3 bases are TGTGCCAGCAGCCAGGGGAATGCAGAAACGCTGTAT. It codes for CASSQGNAETLY. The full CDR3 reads CASSQGNAETLYF.

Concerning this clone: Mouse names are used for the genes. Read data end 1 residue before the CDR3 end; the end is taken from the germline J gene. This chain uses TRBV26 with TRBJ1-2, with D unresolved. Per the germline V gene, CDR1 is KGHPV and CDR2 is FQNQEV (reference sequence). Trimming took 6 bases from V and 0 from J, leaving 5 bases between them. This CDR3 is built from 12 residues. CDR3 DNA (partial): TGTGCCAGCAGCCACCCAAACTCCGACTACACC. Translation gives CASSHPNSDYT. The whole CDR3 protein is CASSHPNSDYTF.

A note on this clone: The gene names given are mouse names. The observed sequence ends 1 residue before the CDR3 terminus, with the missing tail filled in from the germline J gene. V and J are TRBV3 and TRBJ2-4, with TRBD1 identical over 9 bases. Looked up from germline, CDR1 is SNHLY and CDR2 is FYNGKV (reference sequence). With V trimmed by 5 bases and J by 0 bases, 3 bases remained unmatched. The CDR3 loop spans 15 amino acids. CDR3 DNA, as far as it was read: TGTGCCAGCAGCGCTACAGGGGGCAGTCAAAACACCTTGTAC. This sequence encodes CASSATGGSQNTLY. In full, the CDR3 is CASSATGGSQNTLYF.

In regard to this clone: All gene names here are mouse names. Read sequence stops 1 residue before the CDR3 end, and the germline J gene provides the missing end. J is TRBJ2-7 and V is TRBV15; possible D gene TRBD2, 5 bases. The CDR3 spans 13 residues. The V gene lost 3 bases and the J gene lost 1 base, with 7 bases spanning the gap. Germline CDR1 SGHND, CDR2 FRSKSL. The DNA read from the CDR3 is TGTGCCAGCAGTTTTGGGGAATCCTATGAACAGTAC. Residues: CASSFGESYEQY. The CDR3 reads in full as CASSFGESYEQYF.

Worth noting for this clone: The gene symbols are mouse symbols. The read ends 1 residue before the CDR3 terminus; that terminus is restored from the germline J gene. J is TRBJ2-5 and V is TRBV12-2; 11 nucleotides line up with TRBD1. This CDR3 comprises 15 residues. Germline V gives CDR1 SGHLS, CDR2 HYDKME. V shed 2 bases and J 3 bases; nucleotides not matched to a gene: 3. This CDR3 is CASSPDRGRQDTQYF. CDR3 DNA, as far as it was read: TGTGCCAGCTCTCCGGACAGGGGGCGGCAAGACACCCAGTAC.

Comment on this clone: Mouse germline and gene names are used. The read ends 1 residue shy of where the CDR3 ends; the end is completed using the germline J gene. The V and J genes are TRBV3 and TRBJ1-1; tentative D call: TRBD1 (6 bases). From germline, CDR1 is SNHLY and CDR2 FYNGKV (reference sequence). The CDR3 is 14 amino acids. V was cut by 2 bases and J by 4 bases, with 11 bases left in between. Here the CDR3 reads CASSLYRVGTEVFF. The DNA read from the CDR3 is TGTGCCAGCAGCTTATACAGGGTGGGCACAGAAGTCTTC.

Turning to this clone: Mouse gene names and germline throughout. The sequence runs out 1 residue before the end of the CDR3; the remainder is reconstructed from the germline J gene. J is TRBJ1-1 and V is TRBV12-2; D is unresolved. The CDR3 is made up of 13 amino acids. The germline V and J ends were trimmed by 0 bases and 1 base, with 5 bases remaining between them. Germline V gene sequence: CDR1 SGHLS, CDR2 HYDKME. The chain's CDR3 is CASSLEGNTEVFF. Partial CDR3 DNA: TGTGCCAGCTCTCTCGAGGGAAACACAGAAGTCTTC.

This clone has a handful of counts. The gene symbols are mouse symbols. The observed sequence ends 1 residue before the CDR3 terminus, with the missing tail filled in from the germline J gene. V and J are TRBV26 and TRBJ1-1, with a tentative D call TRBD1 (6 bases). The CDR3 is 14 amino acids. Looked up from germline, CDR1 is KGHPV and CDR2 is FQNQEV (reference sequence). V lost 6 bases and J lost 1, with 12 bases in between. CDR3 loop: CASRRQVGNTEVFF. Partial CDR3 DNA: TGTGCCAGCAGGCGACAGGTTGGGAACACAGAAGTCTTC.

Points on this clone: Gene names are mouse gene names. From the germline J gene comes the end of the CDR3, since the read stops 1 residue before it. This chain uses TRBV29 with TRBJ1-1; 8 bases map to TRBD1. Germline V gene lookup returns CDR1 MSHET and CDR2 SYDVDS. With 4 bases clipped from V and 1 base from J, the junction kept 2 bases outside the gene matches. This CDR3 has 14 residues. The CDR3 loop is CASSYGQGNTEVFF. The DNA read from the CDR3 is TGTGCTAGCAGTTACGGACAGGGAAACACAGAAGTCTTC.

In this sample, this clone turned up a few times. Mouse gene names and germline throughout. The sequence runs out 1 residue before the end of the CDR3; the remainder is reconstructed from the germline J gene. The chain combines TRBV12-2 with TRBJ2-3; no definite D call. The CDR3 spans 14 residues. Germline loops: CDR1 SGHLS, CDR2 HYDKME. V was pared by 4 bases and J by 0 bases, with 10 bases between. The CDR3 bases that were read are TGTGCCAGCTCCCCGGGGTCTAGTGCAGAAACGCTGTAT. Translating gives CASSPGSSAETLY. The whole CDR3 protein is CASSPGSSAETLYF. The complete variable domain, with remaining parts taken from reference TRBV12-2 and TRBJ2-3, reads NSGVVQSPRYIIKGKGERSILKCIPISGHLSVAWYQQTQGQELKFFIQHYDKMERDKGNLPSRFSVQQFDDYHSEMNMSALELEDSAVYFCASSPGSSAETLYFGSGTRLTVL.

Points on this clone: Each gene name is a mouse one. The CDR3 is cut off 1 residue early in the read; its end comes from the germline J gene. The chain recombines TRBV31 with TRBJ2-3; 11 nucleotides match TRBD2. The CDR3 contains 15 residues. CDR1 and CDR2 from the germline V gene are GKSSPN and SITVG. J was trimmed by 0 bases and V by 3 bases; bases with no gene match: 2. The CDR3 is CAWRRLGGSAETLYF. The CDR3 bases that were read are TGTGCCTGGAGGCGACTGGGGGGGAGTGCAGAAACGCTGTAT.

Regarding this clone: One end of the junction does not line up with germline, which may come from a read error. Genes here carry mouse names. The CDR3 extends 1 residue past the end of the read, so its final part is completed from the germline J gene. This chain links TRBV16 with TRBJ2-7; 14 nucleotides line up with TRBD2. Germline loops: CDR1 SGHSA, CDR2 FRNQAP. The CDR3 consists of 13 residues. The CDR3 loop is CASRGTGGAEQYF. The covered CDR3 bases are TGTGCCAGCAGAGGGACTGGGGGGGCTGAACAGTAC.

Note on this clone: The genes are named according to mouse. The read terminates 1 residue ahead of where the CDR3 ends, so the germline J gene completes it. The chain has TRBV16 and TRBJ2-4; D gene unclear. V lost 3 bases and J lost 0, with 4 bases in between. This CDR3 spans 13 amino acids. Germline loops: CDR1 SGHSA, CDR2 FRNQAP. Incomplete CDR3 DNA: TGTGCAAGCAGCTTGGGTAGTCAAAACACCTTGTAC. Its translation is CASSLGSQNTLY. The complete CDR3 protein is CASSLGSQNTLYF.

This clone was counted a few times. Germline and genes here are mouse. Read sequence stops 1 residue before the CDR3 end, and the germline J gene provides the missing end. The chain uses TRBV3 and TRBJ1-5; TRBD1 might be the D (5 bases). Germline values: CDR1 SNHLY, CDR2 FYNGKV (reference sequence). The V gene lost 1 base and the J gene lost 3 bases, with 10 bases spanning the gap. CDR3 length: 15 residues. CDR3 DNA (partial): TGTGCCAGCAGCTTAGGAAGGGGAGCCAACCAGGCTCCGCTT. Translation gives CASSLGRGANQAPL. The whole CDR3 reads CASSLGRGANQAPLF. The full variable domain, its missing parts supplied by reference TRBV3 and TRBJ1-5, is GPKVLQIPSHQIIDMGQMVTLNCDPVSNHLYFYWYKQILGQQMEFLVNFYNGKVMEKSKLFKDQFSVERPDGSYFTLKIQPTALEDSAVYFCASSLGRGANQAPLFGEGTRLSVL.

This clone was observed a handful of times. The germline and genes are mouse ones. The CDR3 sequence: CASSLGTGAETLYF. The sequenced CDR3 bases are TGTGCCAGCAGTCTGGGGACAGGGGCAGAAACGCTGTAT. The gene calls are TRBV26 and TRBJ2-3; 9 bases match TRBD1. The read ends 1 residue early relative to the CDR3; the germline J gene fills the gap. V shed 2 bases and J 3 bases; nucleotides not matched to a gene: 0. In germline, CDR1 is KGHPV, CDR2 FQNQEV (reference sequence). The CDR3 spans 14 residues.

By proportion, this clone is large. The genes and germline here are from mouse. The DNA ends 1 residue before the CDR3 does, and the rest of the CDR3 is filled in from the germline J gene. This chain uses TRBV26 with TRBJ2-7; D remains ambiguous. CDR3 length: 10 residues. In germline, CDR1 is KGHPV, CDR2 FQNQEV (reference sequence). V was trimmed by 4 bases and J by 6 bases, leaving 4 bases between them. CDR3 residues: CASSRAEQYF. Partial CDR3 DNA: TGTGCCAGCAGTCGGGCTGAACAGTAC.

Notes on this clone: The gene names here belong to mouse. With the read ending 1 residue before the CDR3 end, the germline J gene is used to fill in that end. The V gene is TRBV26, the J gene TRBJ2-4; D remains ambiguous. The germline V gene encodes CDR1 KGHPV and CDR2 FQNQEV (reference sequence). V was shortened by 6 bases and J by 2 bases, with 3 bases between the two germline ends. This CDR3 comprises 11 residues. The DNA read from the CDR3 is TGTGCCAGCAGCCTTCAAAACACCTTGTAC. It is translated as CASSLQNTLY. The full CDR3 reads CASSLQNTLYF.